The rows below give T cell receptor beta chains drawn from one sample of a study of blood T cell repertoires in COVID-19. The repertoire was sequenced with immunoSEQ multiplex PCR; TCRdb's copy has only in-frame clones and lacks some. The sample carries fewer than 60,000 clones, under 90% recorded once. The sequencing input was peripheral blood. The origin of the receptors is a woman of 80 years or more with acute or convalescent COVID-19. CDR3s include the opening cysteine and the closing phenylalanine or tryptophan. Fields, in order: V gene, clone size, J gene, D gene, CDR3 DNA, CDR3 protein. A D gene is named only where the DNA matches it firmly. Clone size, where shown, is once, few, many, or a class for clones that have expanded.

TRBV4-1	.	TRBJ1-6	.	TGCGCCAGCAGCCTGGAGAGGGCTTCACCCCTCCACTTT	CASSLERASPLHF
TRBV7-8	.	TRBJ1-2	TRBD1	TGTGCCAGCAGCTTGGCAGGGGGACGTGGCTACACCTTC	CASSLAGGRGYTF
TRBV5-1	.	TRBJ1-1	.	TGCGCCAGCAGCGGACAAGTGGTAGGGAACACTGAAGCTTTCTTT	CASSGQVVGNTEAFF
TRBV30	.	TRBJ2-1	.	TGTGCTCGGATTTGGCGGGCCCCAACTTACAATGAGCAGTTCTTC	CARIWRAPTYNEQFF
TRBV10-3	.	TRBJ1-3	TRBD1	TGTGCCATCAGTGGAGGGACAGACGGAAACACCATATATTTT	CAISGGTDGNTIYF
TRBV18	.	TRBJ1-6	TRBD1	TGTGCCAGCTCACTTGGACAGGGGGCGTCTAATTCACCCCTCCACTTT	CASSLGQGASNSPLHF
TRBV29-1	.	TRBJ1-2	.	TGCAGCGGACAGCTAAACTATGGCTACACCTTC	CSGQLNYGYTF
TRBV6-1	.	TRBJ1-1	TRBD1	TGTGCCAGCAGTGAAGCGGTGGCAGGGGGACGGGACACTGAAGCTTTCTTT	CASSEAVAGGRDTEAFF
TRBV6-1	.	TRBJ2-7	.	TGTGCCAGCAGTGAAATGTCACAGGGACCCCACGAGCAGTACTTC	CASSEMSQGPHEQYF
TRBV19	.	TRBJ2-1	TRBD2	TGTGCCAGTAGTCCTACTAGCGGCCTCTACAATGAGCAGTTCTTC	CASSPTSGLYNEQFF
TRBV4-1	.	TRBJ1-1	TRBD1	TGCGCCAGCAGCCAAGAGGGACAGCCGTTGAACACTGAAGCTTTCTTT	CASSQEGQPLNTEAFF
TRBV3-1/TRBV3-2	.	TRBJ1-2	.	TGTGCCAGCAGCCAAGATCGGGTAAACTATGGCTACACCTTC	CASSQDRVNYGYTF
TRBV3-1/TRBV3-2	.	TRBJ2-1	.	TGTGCCAGCAGCCTGGGGCCCTCCTACAATGAGCAGTTCTTC	CASSLGPSYNEQFF
TRBV3-1/TRBV3-2	.	TRBJ1-6	TRBD1	TGTGCCAGCAGCGGAAAGACAGGGGTAGGTTCACCCCTCCACTTT	CASSGKTGVGSPLHF
TRBV19	.	TRBJ2-1	.	TGTGCCAGTAGTATAGTAGACAGCGCCCTCGAGCAGTTCTTC	CASSIVDSALEQFF
TRBV5-1	.	TRBJ2-1	TRBD2	TGCGCCAGCAGCTTGGAGTATGGGCTAGCGGGGGACAATGAGCAGTTCTTC	CASSLEYGLAGDNEQFF
TRBV6-5	once	TRBJ1-4	.	TGTGCCAGCAGTTACTCCAGACAGGTGGGCGATGAAAAACTGTTTTTT	CASSYSRQVGDEKLFF
TRBV14	.	TRBJ2-1	.	TGTGCCAGCAGCCAAGGACCGGGATCCTACAATGAGCAGTTCTTC	CASSQGPGSYNEQFF
TRBV4-2	few	TRBJ1-2	TRBD1	TGTGCCAGCAGCCTTGGACAGGGCGACCACACTAACTATGGCTACACCTTC	CASSLGQGDHTNYGYTF
TRBV3-1/TRBV3-2	.	TRBJ1-1	TRBD1	TGTGCCAGCAGTCTACAGGGGAAGGCTTTCTTT	CASSLQGKAFF
TRBV7-2	.	TRBJ1-2	.	TGTGCCAGCAGCTTAAGATCGGGGGATGGCTACACCTTC	CASSLRSGDGYTF
TRBV2	.	TRBJ2-3	.	TGTGCCAGCAGTGTAGGGGGGGCTAGTCACGGAGATACGCAGTATTTT	CASSVGGASHGDTQYF
TRBV5-1	.	TRBJ2-7	.	TGCGCCAGCGGATGGGACTTCTACGAGCAGTACTTC	CASGWDFYEQYF
TRBV7-9	.	TRBJ2-7	TRBD1	TGTGCCAGCAGCACCCCTCTGGGGACAGGGCTTGAATCCTACGAGCAGTACTTC	CASSTPLGTGLESYEQYF
TRBV5-4	.	TRBJ1-1	.	TGTGCCAGCAGCTCTGTGAGCACTGAAGCTTTCTTT	CASSSVSTEAFF
TRBV3-1/TRBV3-2	.	TRBJ2-3	.	TGTGCCAGCAGCCAACTAGCAGGTACCACAGATACGCAGTATTTT	CASSQLAGTTDTQYF
TRBV4-1	.	TRBJ1-5	TRBD1	TGCGCCAGCAGCCAAGATTTAGGTACAGGGGCTTATCAGCCCCAGCATTTT	CASSQDLGTGAYQPQHF
TRBV4-2	.	TRBJ1-2	.	TGTGCCAGCAGCCAAGAAGGGGGCTATGGCTACACCTTC	CASSQEGGYGYTF
TRBV15	.	TRBJ1-1	TRBD1	TGTGCCACCAGCATTGACAGGGGGACTGAAGCTTTCTTT	CATSIDRGTEAFF
TRBV5-1	.	TRBJ1-5	.	TGCGCCAGCAGCTTCGGCGGATCTAGCAATCAGCCCCAGCATTTT	CASSFGGSSNQPQHF
TRBV6-5	.	TRBJ1-5	TRBD1	TGTGCCAGCAACGGACAGGTCAATCAGCCCCAGCATTTT	CASNGQVNQPQHF
TRBV18	.	TRBJ1-1	.	TGTGCCAGCTCTCCGGACAGCAACACTGAAGCTTTCTTT	CASSPDSNTEAFF
TRBV7-8	.	TRBJ1-2	TRBD1	TGTGCCAGCAGCTTAAAGCAGGGGGCATATGGCTACACCTTC	CASSLKQGAYGYTF
TRBV2	.	TRBJ2-5	TRBD2	TGTGCCAGCAGGGTGACTAGCGGGGGGTCCGGAGAGACCCAGTACTTC	CASRVTSGGSGETQYF
TRBV5-6	.	TRBJ1-5	TRBD1	TGTGCCAGCAGCCCCGGGACAGGGGATAATCAGCCCCAGCATTTT	CASSPGTGDNQPQHF